The 24 T cell receptor beta chains below all came from one sample that was sequenced in a study of cytomegalovirus exposure and HLA in healthy donors. Vbeta (60) and Jbeta (13) primers were used in the PCR. The protocol was immunoSEQ multiplex PCR, while the TCRdb copy is restricted to in-frame clones and leaves out a portion. The table shows some 57,000 clones, with 70% to 75% occurring only once. Sequenced material: PBMCs. The receptors were gathered from a young woman in good health and CMV-seronegative.

The chain recombines TRBV28 with TRBJ2-7, with 9 bases lining up with TRBD1. Germline trimming cut 7 bases from V and 4 bases from J; bases unmatched to any gene: 20. This CDR3 spans 18 amino acids. CDR1 MDHEN and CDR2 SYDVKM come from the germline V gene. CDR3 region: CASTHGTGSELDGYEQYF. In nucleotides, the CDR3 is TGTGCCAGCACCCACGGGACAGGGTCCGAATTAGATGGTTACGAGCAGTACTTC. The full variable domain, in which reference TRBV28 and TRBJ2-7 provide the parts outside the CDR3, is DVKVTQSSRYLVKRTGEKVFLECVQDMDHENMFWYRQDPGLGLRLIYFSYDVKMKEKGDIPEGYSVSREKKERFSLILESASTNQTSMYLCASTHGTGSELDGYEQYFGPGTRLTVT.

The J gene is TRBJ2-2, the V gene TRBV7-3; TRBD2 is a possible D gene (5 bases). With 0 bases removed from V and 5 bases from J, the gap between germline ends came to 10 bases. CDR1 and CDR2 (germline): SGHTA, FQGTGA. There are 15 residues in the CDR3. CDR3 loop: CASSLTLARTGELFF. In DNA, the CDR3 is TGTGCCAGCAGCTTAACGCTAGCTCGAACCGGGGAGCTGTTTTTT.

The chain links TRBV27 to TRBJ2-7, with a weak D call TRBD2 (6 bases). Germline V lookup: CDR1 MNHEY, CDR2 SMNVEV (reference sequence). This CDR3 is built from 13 residues. The germline V and J ends were trimmed by 0 bases and 4 bases, with 7 bases remaining between them. The CDR3 reads CASSLSAGYEQYF. The CDR3 DNA is TGTGCCAGCAGTTTATCTGCGGGATACGAGCAGTACTTC.

This rearrangement joins TRBV18 to TRBJ2-1; a possible D gene is TRBD2 (8 bases). Looked up from germline, CDR1 is KGHSH and CDR2 is LQKENI. Deletions cut 2 bases from V and 6 bases from J, with 23 bases between. The CDR3 extends over 18 amino acids. DNA of the CDR3: TGTGCCAGCTCACCAGGGACAGCTTCGTTAGGACTAGCCAATGAGCAGTTCTTC. This encodes CASSPGTASLGLANEQFF.

The genes are TRBV27 and TRBJ2-5, with 8 bases lining up with TRBD2. The CDR3 extends over 15 amino acids. The V segment lost 2 bases and the J segment 2 bases; nucleotides outside the gene matches: 4. Germline CDR1 reads MNHEY; CDR2 reads SMNVEV (reference sequence). The DNA of the CDR3 is TGTGCCAGCAGTTTAGGGGCGGGGGGTCAAGAGACCCAGTACTTC. Translated, it gives CASSLGAGGQETQYF.

This chain joins TRBV6-5 and TRBJ1-2; perhaps TRBD1 as D (6 bases). The length of the CDR3 is 13 residues. Germline lookup yields CDR1 MNHEY and CDR2 SVGAGI. Trimming pared 5 bases from V and 6 bases from J, leaving 13 bases between. The CDR3 reads CASSKQGGHGYTF. DNA of the CDR3: TGTGCCAGCAGTAAACAGGGCGGCCATGGCTACACCTTC.

CDR3 DNA sequence: TGTGCCAGTGGGGGGAGGCTCCCTGGGTTCGCGTTCTTC. Translation gives CASGGRLPGFAFF. V is TRBV6-6 and J is TRBJ2-1; weak D call: TRBD2 (6 bases). Germline V gene lookup returns CDR1 MNHNY and CDR2 SVGAGI (reference sequence). V gave up 9 bases and J gave up 15 bases, with 24 bases separating them. This CDR3 has 13 residues.

The chain has TRBV9 and TRBJ1-5; a weak D match, TRBD1 (5 bases). Trimming shortened V by 0 bases and J by 1 base, and 14 bases separated the two germline ends. Germline CDR1 reads SGDLS; CDR2 reads YYNGEE. CDR3 length: 17 amino acids. The CDR3 DNA is TGTGCCAGCAGCGTAGGGGGCGGGGAACGGAGCAATCAGCCCCAGCATTTT. It is translated as CASSVGGGERSNQPQHF.

V and J are TRBV4-1 and TRBJ2-1, with 15 bases lining up with TRBD2. The CDR3 runs to 14 residues. The ends lost 8 bases at V and 6 bases at J; junction bases unmatched: 2. The germline gives CDR1 MGHRA, CDR2 YSYEKL. Written as DNA, the CDR3 is TGCGCCAGCGGACTAGCGGGAGGGCCCAATGAGCAGTTCTTC. As protein: CASGLAGGPNEQFF.

The gene calls are TRBV28 and TRBJ2-7; 11 bases are a match to TRBD1. CDR3 length: 15 residues. Trimming removed 5 bases from V and 5 bases from J; junction bases left unmatched: 8. From germline, CDR1 is MDHEN and CDR2 SYDVKM. The CDR3 sequence: CASSLTGTGGHEQYV. The CDR3 nucleotides are TGTGCCAGCAGTCTAACCGGGACAGGGGGGCACGAGCAGTACGTC.

In its sample, this clone was seen a few times. This chain connects TRBV28 to TRBJ2-1; a weak D match, TRBD2 (6 bases). This CDR3 comprises 11 residues. Germline V gene sequence: CDR1 MDHEN, CDR2 SYDVKM. V dropped 5 bases and J dropped 10 bases, with 9 bases sitting between them. CDR3 nucleotides: TGTGCCAGCAGTCGCGGGAAGGAGCAGTTCTTC. Protein: CASSRGKEQFF.

The CDR3 loop is CASSYPGQLLYGYTF. CDR3 sequence (DNA): TGTGCCAGCAGTTACCCGGGACAGCTCCTATATGGCTACACCTTC. V and J are TRBV6-6 and TRBJ1-2; 7 positions match TRBD1. CDR3 length equals 15 residues. The germline gives CDR1 MNHNY, CDR2 SVGAGI (reference sequence). J was trimmed by 5 bases and V by 2 bases; bases with no gene match: 8.

DNA for the CDR3: TGTGCCAGCAGCCGCCCCGGCAGGGGAGCCTACGAGCAGTACTTC. Translation: CASSRPGRGAYEQYF. The genes are TRBV7-9 and TRBJ2-7, with D possibly being TRBD1 (6 bases). This CDR3 contains 15 residues. Germline V gene sequence: CDR1 SEHNR, CDR2 FQNEAQ (reference sequence). Trimming took 5 bases from V and 2 from J, leaving 16 bases between them. Full variable domain (missing parts from reference TRBV7-9 and TRBJ2-7): DTGVSQNPRHKITKRGQNVTFRCDPISEHNRLYWYRQTLGQGPEFLTYFQNEAQLEKSRLLSDRFSAERPKGSFSTLEIQRTEQGDSAMYLCASSRPGRGAYEQYFGPGTRLTVT.

V gene TRBV6-1 combines with J gene TRBJ2-7; D may be TRBD2 (5 bases). CDR3 size: 13 residues. CDR1 is MNHNS and CDR2 is SASEGT in the germline V gene. With 2 bases removed from V and 2 bases from J, the gap between germline ends came to 7 bases. CDR3 region: CASSEREAYEQYF. The CDR3 DNA follows: TGTGCCAGCAGTGAACGGGAAGCCTACGAGCAGTACTTC.

The chain employs TRBV13 and TRBJ1-1; possibly TRBD1 for D (6 bases). Trimming stripped 0 bases from V and 4 bases from J, with 12 bases between. Looked up from germline, CDR1 is PRHDT and CDR2 is FYEKMQ (reference sequence). This CDR3 spans 15 amino acids. The CDR3 is CASSLGAGAGTEAFF. CDR3 nucleotide sequence: TGTGCCAGCAGCTTAGGGGCAGGGGCGGGCACTGAAGCTTTCTTT. Filled out from reference TRBV13 and TRBJ1-1, the complete variable domain reads AAGVIQSPRHLIKEKRETATLKCYPIPRHDTVYWYQQGPGQDPQFLISFYEKMQSDKGSIPDRFSAQQFSDYHSELNMSSLELGDSALYFCASSLGAGAGTEAFFGQGTRLTVV.

The chain carries TRBV4-1 and TRBJ1-5; TRBD1 agrees at 9 bases. The V and J ends lost 4 bases and 7 bases, in that order; junction bases with no gene match: 5. CDR1 is MGHRA, CDR2 YSYEKL, per germline. CDR3 length: 14 residues. The CDR3: CASSRPGQGQPQHF. The CDR3 region has the DNA TGCGCCAGCAGCCGACCGGGACAGGGACAGCCCCAGCATTTT.

Only a few counts were recorded for this clone. The gene calls are TRBV7-9 and TRBJ2-7, with TRBD1 matching over 9 bases. Trimming took 4 bases from V and 5 from J; bases not matched to a gene: 9. The germline CDR1 and CDR2 sequences are SEHNR and FQNEAQ (reference sequence). This CDR3 comprises 15 residues. CDR3 nucleotide sequence: TGTGCCAGCAGCTACGGGGGACAGGGTGAGGACGAGCAGTACTTC. Its translation: CASSYGGQGEDEQYF.

This clone was detected once. The chain has TRBV29-1 and TRBJ2-3; D might be TRBD1 (5 bases). There are 15 residues in the CDR3. The ends were cut back, 1 base at V and 2 bases at J, with 13 bases in the middle. Germline assignment: CDR1 SQVTM and CDR2 ANQGSEA. The CDR3 region has the DNA TGCAGCGTTGAAGGGGGCGCATCGAACACAGATACGCAGTATTTT. Protein product: CSVEGGASNTDTQYF.

CDR3 nucleotide sequence: TGTGCCACCGGACTAGCGGACTACGAGCAGTACTTC. Translation gives CATGLADYEQYF. V usage is TRBV10-3 and J usage is TRBJ2-7, with 10 bases fitting TRBD2. The CDR3 runs 12 residues. Losses at the gene ends were 10 bases for V and 3 bases for J; bases not matched to a gene: 3. Germline V CDR1 and CDR2: ENHRY, SYGVKD.

This chain links TRBV25-1 with TRBJ2-5, with a weak D call TRBD2 (6 bases). Trimming removed 6 bases from V and 4 bases from J, with 21 bases in between. The length of the CDR3 is 16 residues. Germline V gene lookup returns CDR1 MGHDK and CDR2 SYGVNS. CDR3 coding DNA: TGTGCCAGCAGAGAGTCCGGGACTTTAAGAGGAGAGACCCAGTACTTC. This gives the protein CASRESGTLRGETQYF.

V gene TRBV7-8 combines with J gene TRBJ2-3; TRBD2 aligns across 10 bases. The CDR3 is 18 residues long. Germline V lookup: CDR1 SGHVS, CDR2 FQNEAQ. The ends lost 1 base at V and 2 bases at J; junction bases unmatched: 9. The DNA for the CDR3 is TGTGCCAGCAGCTTAGGGGGTAGCGGGAGGTCTTTCACAGATACGCAGTATTTT. This sequence encodes CASSLGGSGRSFTDTQYF.

The J gene is TRBJ2-6, the V gene TRBV18, with D possibly being TRBD2 (6 bases). CDR1 is KGHSH and CDR2 is LQKENI in the germline V gene. The CDR3 covers 16 residues. V was pared by 1 base and J by 2 bases, with 9 bases between. CDR3 in DNA: TGTGCCAGCTCACCACGCCGGGAGACTGGGGCCAACGTCCTGACTTTC. This codes for CASSPRRETGANVLTF.

This sequence joins TRBV7-8 and TRBJ2-5; a weak D match, TRBD1 (5 bases). This CDR3 region has 14 residues. Germline CDR1 SGHVS, CDR2 FQNEAQ. The V end was cut by 7 bases, the J end by 2 bases, with 14 bases between. The DNA of the CDR3 is TGTGCCAGCAACCAACCGACAGTGCAAGAGACCCAGTACTTC. Translated, it gives CASNQPTVQETQYF.

This clone was found once. The chain recombines TRBV5-1 with TRBJ1-4; possibly TRBD1 for D (6 bases). Germline CDR1 is SGHRS and CDR2 is YFSETQ. This CDR3 contains 14 residues. V gave up 6 bases and J gave up 0 bases, with 9 bases separating them. The CDR3 is CASTQGSTNEKLFF. In DNA form, the CDR3 reads TGCGCCAGCACCCAGGGGTCAACTAATGAAAAACTGTTTTTT.